The 9 T cell receptor beta chains in this list originate from one sample, sequenced in a study of shared clonotypes between healthy human individuals. Using immunoSEQ multiplex PCR, the repertoire was profiled, and TCRdb retains in-frame clones only, with some absent. The sample consists of about 2 million clones, less than 95% of them appearing once. CD8 cells classed as naive were CD45RO-negative and positively selected for CCR7, excluding terminally differentiated effector memory CD45RA+ cells. Sequenced sample: naive CD8+ T cells sorted from blood. The receptor set was obtained from a man aged 18-30 years in good health.

Details on this clone: The sample has other DNA sequences that encode this CDR3 too. The rearrangement links TRBV7-9 to TRBJ2-7, with D unresolved. The CDR3 is 13 amino acids. The germline V gene encodes CDR1 SEHNR and CDR2 FQNEAQ (reference sequence). Trimming left V 3 bases short and J 0 bases short, with 6 bases between. The CDR3 spells CASSFESSYEQYF. The CDR3 coding sequence is TGTGCCAGCAGCTTCGAATCCTCCTACGAGCAGTACTTC.

J is TRBJ2-7 and V is TRBV6-1; D is perhaps TRBD1 (5 bases). V was shortened by 1 base and J by 2 bases, with 12 bases between the two germline ends. The germline CDR1 and CDR2 sequences are MNHNS and SASEGT. CDR3 length: 15 residues. This CDR3 reads CASSEGTYAPYEQYF. CDR3 DNA: TGTGCCAGCAGTGAAGGGACATACGCCCCCTACGAGCAGTACTTC.

Notes on this clone: Additional DNA sequences in this sample encode the identical CDR3. The gene calls are TRBV30 and TRBJ1-5, with a tentative D call TRBD1 (6 bases). CDR1 and CDR2 (germline): GTSNPN, SVGIG (reference sequence). CDR3 length: 14 amino acids. V lost 0 bases and J lost 4, with 10 bases in between. CDR3 in DNA: TGTGCCTGGAGTGTAGGCCAGGGGAATCAGCCCCAGCATTTT. This translates into CAWSVGQGNQPQHF.

This sequence joins TRBV7-6 and TRBJ1-2, with D possibly TRBD1 on 5 matching bases. With 0 bases removed from V and 8 bases from J, the gap between germline ends came to 13 bases. The CDR3 sequence is 14 residues long. The V gene's germline CDR1 is SGHVS and CDR2 FNYEAQ. CDR3 region: CASSLAPGDWGYTF. DNA of the CDR3: TGTGCCAGCAGCTTAGCGCCCGGGGACTGGGGCTACACCTTC.

The rearrangement joins TRBV9 to TRBJ2-3, with a possible D match to TRBD2 (6 bases). V dropped 0 bases and J dropped 2 bases, with 13 bases sitting between them. The CDR3 contains 16 residues. Germline V gene sequence: CDR1 SGDLS, CDR2 YYNGEE. The CDR3 loop reads CASSVDLSGYTDTQYF. DNA of the CDR3: TGTGCCAGCAGCGTAGATCTTAGCGGTTACACAGATACGCAGTATTTT.

The genes are TRBV7-9 and TRBJ2-5; unclear D gene. Germline V lookup: CDR1 SEHNR, CDR2 FQNEAQ (reference sequence). The ends were cut back, 2 bases at V and 5 bases at J, with 12 bases in the middle. The length of the CDR3 is 14 residues. This CDR3 is CASSLFPPGETQYF. The CDR3, as DNA: TGTGCCAGCAGCTTATTCCCCCCCGGGGAGACCCAGTACTTC.

The chain links TRBV5-8 to TRBJ1-1; D is unclear. Per germline, CDR1 SGHTS and CDR2 YDEGEE. The CDR3 is 16 amino acids. V was pared by 0 bases and J by 3 bases, with 15 bases between. For the CDR3, the DNA is TGTGCCAGCAGCTTGGAGGGCGAGGGATGGGACACTGAAGCTTTCTTT. Translated: CASSLEGEGWDTEAFF.

About this clone itself: The sample holds other DNA sequences that translate to the same CDR3. V usage is TRBV5-6 and J usage is TRBJ2-3, with D maybe TRBD2 (5 bases). With 2 bases removed from V and 5 bases from J, the gap between germline ends came to 12 bases. CDR1 is SGHDT and CDR2 is YYEEEE in the germline V gene. The CDR3 sequence is 14 residues long. The CDR3 loop reads CASSLGGLGDTQYF. The CDR3 DNA reads TGTGCCAGCAGCTTAGGCGGGCTCGGAGATACGCAGTATTTT.

This clone was seen a single time. The gene calls are TRBV5-6 and TRBJ2-1; TRBD2 matches at 9 bases. CDR1 is SGHDT and CDR2 is YYEEEE in the germline V gene. The trim removed 0 bases at V and 8 bases at J, leaving 6 bases unmatched. The CDR3 runs 15 residues. CDR3 DNA: TGTGCCAGCAGCTTGGGTGGTAGCGGGAGTTATGAGCAGTTCTTC. This sequence encodes CASSLGGSGSYEQFF.